The 3 T cell receptor beta chains presented below share a single source sample, sequenced in a study of T cell changes during pregnancy in multiple sclerosis. TCRdb's copy holds only in-frame clones and misses some; the assay was immunoSEQ multiplex PCR. The sample records roughly 17,000 clones, roughly 87% being singletons. The specimen was CD8+ T cells from peripheral blood mononuclear cells, collected after pregnancy. These receptors came from a female donor in good health, enrolled as a control in a pregnancy study.

This clone has just one count. The chain has TRBV7-9 and TRBJ2-2; D remains ambiguous. The CDR3 is 11 amino acids. V dropped 7 bases and J dropped 6 bases, with 6 bases sitting between them. In germline, CDR1 is SEHNR, CDR2 FQNEAQ (reference sequence). The CDR3: CASTPSGELFF. CDR3 DNA sequence: TGTGCCAGCACCCCATCCGGGGAGCTGTTTTTT.

V usage is TRBV6-1 and J usage is TRBJ1-2; 7 bases agree with TRBD1. The CDR3 loop spans 15 amino acids. The germline CDR1 and CDR2 sequences are MNHNS and SASEGT. Trimming took 3 bases from V and 7 from J; bases not matched to a gene: 11. The CDR3 DNA is TGTGCCAGCAGTGAGGGGACAGTCCAGGGGTTTGGCTACACCTTC. Its translation: CASSEGTVQGFGYTF.

The V gene is TRBV28, the J gene TRBJ2-3, with D possibly being TRBD2 (5 bases). The CDR3 contains 16 residues. Germline CDR1 and CDR2: MDHEN and SYDVKM. Trimming removed 6 bases at V and 2 bases at J, with 18 bases between. The CDR3 here is CASSPTHRGPTDTQYF. The CDR3 DNA is TGTGCCAGCAGCCCAACTCATCGAGGGCCCACAGATACGCAGTATTTT.